Below are 18 T cell receptor beta chains sequenced from a single sample in a study of control samples from healthy donors and cancer patients (dated by TCRdb to about 2020). Receptor amplification or capture employed the immunoSEQ multiplex PCR assay. TCRdb carries this immuneACCESS record with in-frame sequences only. Its versions omit some clonotypes, under half of them owing to an unresolved V gene in the studies checked, with the rest unexplained. The sample table records around 70,000 clones; around 87% of these occur just once. 2% to 2.5% of the sample is held by the ten biggest clonotypes. The sample taken for sequencing was PBMCs. These receptors came from a woman aged 50 to 65 with head and neck cancer.

The rearrangement uses TRBV19 and TRBJ2-7; D possibly corresponds to TRBD1 (5 bases). The CDR3 contains 15 residues. V lost 6 bases, J lost 2 bases, and 17 bases lay in between. Germline V gives CDR1 LNHDA, CDR2 SQIVND (reference sequence). This chain's CDR3 is CASRANTGSTYEQYF. In DNA form, the CDR3 reads TGTGCCAGTAGAGCAAACACAGGTTCGACCTACGAGCAGTACTTC.

This chain uses TRBV7-8 with TRBJ2-5; D not resolved. CDR3 length: 13 amino acids. Trimming took off 4 bases at V and 2 bases at J, with 8 bases between the two ends. Germline assignment: CDR1 SGHVS and CDR2 FQNEAQ. In DNA, the CDR3 is TGTGCCAGCAGCTCTACCATGCAAGAGACCCAGTACTTC. Protein sequence: CASSSTMQETQYF.

The chain combines TRBV7-2 with TRBJ2-4; D not certain. Germline-derived CDR1 and CDR2 are SGHTA and FQGNSA. The CDR3 spans 11 residues. Trimming stripped 2 bases from V and 5 bases from J, with 1 base between. CDR3 sequence reads: CASSLQNIQYF. DNA for the CDR3: TGTGCCAGCAGCTTACAAAACATTCAGTACTTC.

This chain connects TRBV5-6 to TRBJ1-3, with a weak D call TRBD1 (6 bases). The V end lost 4 bases, the J end lost 2 bases, and 13 bases lay between the germline ends. The germline CDR1 and CDR2 sequences are SGHDT and YYEEEE. The CDR3 covers 15 residues. CDR3 loop: CASSLERGTGNTIYF. The CDR3 nucleotides are TGTGCCAGCAGCCTAGAGAGGGGGACTGGAAACACCATATATTTT.

The rearrangement uses TRBV28 and TRBJ2-3, with a tentative D call TRBD2 (6 bases). The germline V and J ends were trimmed by 7 bases and 5 bases, with 16 bases remaining between them. CDR1 MDHEN and CDR2 SYDVKM come from the germline V gene. There are 14 residues in the CDR3. In DNA form, the CDR3 reads TGTGCCAGCAAATTGGGCGGGGCGGGAGATACGCAGTATTTT. It encodes CASKLGGAGDTQYF. Variable domain in full (rest from reference TRBV28 and TRBJ2-3): DVKVTQSSRYLVKRTGEKVFLECVQDMDHENMFWYRQDPGLGLRLIYFSYDVKMKEKGDIPEGYSVSREKKERFSLILESASTNQTSMYLCASKLGGAGDTQYFGPGTRLTVL.

The chain links TRBV3-1 (or the pseudogene TRBV3-2) to TRBJ2-3, with 10 bases matching TRBD2. The CDR3 sequence is 17 residues long. Germline values: CDR1 LGHDT, CDR2 YNNKEL (reference sequence). The junction had 4 bases not matched to a gene; V was cut back by 1 base and J by 0 bases. CDR3 sequence: CASSQALAGVSTDTQYF. CDR3 DNA sequence: TGTGCCAGCAGCCAAGCGCTAGCGGGGGTTAGCACAGATACGCAGTATTTT.

The chain uses TRBV2 and TRBJ2-5; 9 positions agree with TRBD2. Trimming cost V 2 bases and J 5 bases; bases outside gene matches: 9. The CDR3 runs 16 residues. Germline CDR1 and CDR2: SNHLY and FYNNEI. In DNA, the CDR3 is TGTGCCAGCAGTGAACTAGCGGGAAATAAAAGGGAGACCCAGTACTTC. It is translated as CASSELAGNKRETQYF. Full variable domain (outside the CDR3, taken from reference TRBV2 and TRBJ2-5): EPEVTQTPSHQVTQMGQEVILRCVPISNHLYFYWYRQILGQKVEFLVSFYNNEISEKSEIFDDQFSVERPDGSNFTLKIRSTKLEDSAMYFCASSELAGNKRETQYFGPGTRLLVL.

The rearrangement joins TRBV2 to TRBJ1-6; TRBD1 is a possible D gene (5 bases). The germline V gene encodes CDR1 SNHLY and CDR2 FYNNEI. V lost 4 bases to trimming and J lost 6 bases, with 13 bases between them. The CDR3 spans 15 residues. The CDR3: CASSVSGEGNSPLHF. CDR3 bases: TGTGCCAGCAGTGTGTCGGGGGAGGGTAATTCACCCCTCCACTTT.

In its sample, this clone was seen once. The DNA for the CDR3 is TGTGCCAGCAGCCGAGGGCAGAGATCGGGAGAGACCCAGTACTTC. Protein sequence: CASSRGQRSGETQYF. The gene calls are TRBV14 and TRBJ2-5, with a weak D call TRBD2 (5 bases). V shed 4 bases and J shed 4 bases, with 16 bases lying between them. The germline V gene has CDR1 SGHDN and CDR2 FVKESK. The CDR3 has 15 residues.

This clone showed up just once. The V call is TRBV10-1, the J call TRBJ2-3; 14 nucleotides align to TRBD2. The CDR3 loop spans 14 amino acids. The V gene's germline CDR1 is WNHNN and CDR2 SYGVQD (reference sequence). V dropped 9 bases and J dropped 4; count of bases not matched to a gene: 3. This CDR3 reads CARRLAGGPDTQYF. The DNA for the CDR3 is TGCGCCAGGAGACTAGCGGGGGGGCCAGATACGCAGTATTTT.

For this clone: This sample includes further DNA sequences coding for the same CDR3. The chain couples TRBV4-1 to TRBJ2-7; a possible D gene is TRBD2 (6 bases). This CDR3 has 15 residues. Deletions cut 0 bases from V and 0 bases from J, with 9 bases between. The germline V gene has CDR1 MGHRA and CDR2 YSYEKL. CDR3 nucleotide sequence: TGCGCCAGCAGCCAAGAGGAGGGGAGCTCCTACGAGCAGTACTTC. Protein product: CASSQEEGSSYEQYF.

The CDR3 nucleotides read TGTGCCAGCAGTTACGGTAGAAACTATGGCTACACCTTC. It specifies CASSYGRNYGYTF. The V and J genes are TRBV6-2 or TRBV6-3 and TRBJ1-2; no reliable D call. CDR3 length: 13 amino acids. Trimming took 2 bases from V and 2 from J, leaving 6 bases between them. The germline gives CDR1 MNHEY, CDR2 SVGEGT.

The CDR3 coding sequence is TGTGCCAGCAGTCGCGCGGGGAACCACTATGGCTACACCTTC. As protein: CASSRAGNHYGYTF. The V call is TRBV28, the J call TRBJ1-2, with unresolved D. This CDR3 is 14 amino acids long. Trimming removed 5 bases at V and 3 bases at J, with 13 bases between. From germline, CDR1 is MDHEN and CDR2 SYDVKM.

This rearrangement joins TRBV4-3 to TRBJ2-6; no firm D call. The CDR3 extends over 16 amino acids. The germline V gene has CDR1 LGHNA and CDR2 YSLEER. V lost 0 bases and J 0 bases, leaving 6 bases between the germline ends. The CDR3 is CASSQDRNSGANVLTF. CDR3 in DNA: TGCGCCAGCAGCCAAGACAGAAACTCTGGGGCCAACGTCCTGACTTTC.

By sample fraction, this clone is medium-sized. The chain is built from TRBV4-2 and TRBJ1-6, with D perhaps TRBD1 (6 bases). V was pared by 0 bases and J by 7 bases, with 13 bases between. Per the germline V gene, CDR1 is LGHNA and CDR2 is YNFKEQ. This CDR3 region has 16 residues. DNA for the CDR3: TGTGCCAGCAGCCAAGAGGAGGGGGACGGGAATTCACCCCTCCACTTT. Protein sequence: CASSQEEGDGNSPLHF.

The rearrangement joins TRBV3-1 (or the pseudogene TRBV3-2) to TRBJ2-2, with 9 bases matching TRBD1. This CDR3 region has 14 residues. V dropped 6 bases and J dropped 3; count of bases not matched to a gene: 2. Germline V gene data show CDR1 as LGHDT and CDR2 as YNNKEL (reference sequence). CDR3 amino acids: CASRRQGDTGELFF. DNA of the CDR3: TGTGCCAGCAGACGACAGGGGGACACCGGGGAGCTGTTTTTT.

This clone was seen a single time. This chain joins TRBV6-6 and TRBJ2-7; 7 bases are shared with TRBD1. The CDR3 is 15 residues long. Germline lookup yields CDR1 MNHNY and CDR2 SVGAGI (reference sequence). V gave up 5 bases and J gave up 6 bases; unmatched junction bases: 13. The DNA of the CDR3 is TGTGCCAGCAGTAACACAGGGGCTGCCCTGGTCGAGCAGTACTTC. This translates into CASSNTGAALVEQYF.

This clone was seen only once. The gene calls are TRBV10-2 and TRBJ2-3; 9 nucleotides agree with TRBD1. V lost 7 bases and J lost 3; bases outside the gene matches: 8. Germline V gene lookup returns CDR1 WSHSY and CDR2 SAAADI. CDR3 length equals 15 residues. The CDR3: CASNIQGAGTDTQYF. CDR3 sequence (DNA): TGCGCCAGCAACATACAGGGGGCCGGGACAGATACGCAGTATTTT.